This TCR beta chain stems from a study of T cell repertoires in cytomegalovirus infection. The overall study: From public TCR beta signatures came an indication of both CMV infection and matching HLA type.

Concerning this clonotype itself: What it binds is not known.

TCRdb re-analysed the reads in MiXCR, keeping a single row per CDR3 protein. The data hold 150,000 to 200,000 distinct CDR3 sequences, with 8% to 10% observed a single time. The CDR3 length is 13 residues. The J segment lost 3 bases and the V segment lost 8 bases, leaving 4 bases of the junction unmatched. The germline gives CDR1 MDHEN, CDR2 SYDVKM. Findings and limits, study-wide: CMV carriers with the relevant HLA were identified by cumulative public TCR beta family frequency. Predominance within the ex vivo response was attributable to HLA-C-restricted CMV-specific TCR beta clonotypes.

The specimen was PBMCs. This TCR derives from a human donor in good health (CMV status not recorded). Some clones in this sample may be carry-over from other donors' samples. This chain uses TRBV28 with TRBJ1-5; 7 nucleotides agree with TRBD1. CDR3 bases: TGTGCCAGCCAGACAGGGAACAATCAGCCCCAGCATTTT. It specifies CASQTGNNQPQHF.